The subject of this entry is one T cell receptor beta chain. The specificity of this receptor is unknown. It has no much larger one-base neighbor in the sample; base qualities were not kept. According to the study, the label for this sample's time point signals: blood 4 weeks post-SBRT, at nephrectomy. The meaning of the sample's treatment or condition label: 15 Gy SBRT to primary tumor, nephrectomy 4 weeks later. The samples were drawn from a clinical trial, where primary renal cell carcinomas were treated with 15 Gy of stereotactic body radiation therapy and then removed by nephrectomy 4 weeks afterward. To follow tumor-enriched clonotypes, peripheral blood was collected serially from radiation-treated patients at baseline and again at 2 weeks and 4 weeks after SBRT. All patients had renal cell carcinoma with clear cell pathology. The QIAamp DNA Blood Mini Kit (Qiagen) was used to prepare genomic DNA for TCR sequencing. Only samples passing all quality control checks were included in the analyses.

These data are taken from a study of radiation and T cells in renal cell carcinoma (dated by TCRdb to the early 2020s). With regard to the full study: TCR beta sequencing covered 50 to 55 samples in total, comprising around 25 tumors and 27 peripheral blood samples. The last blood draw happened 4 weeks after radiation, timed to coincide with nephrectomy. A total of about 4 million unique CDR3 nucleotide sequences, encoding 2.5 million to 3 million unique CDR3 amino acid sequences, were found across all 50 or so samples. What the study reported, not specific to this receptor: Changes in the blood repertoire were not tracked past 4 weeks after treatment. Because pretreatment tumor biopsies were not available, the baseline intratumoral presence of clonotypes could not be determined. The single-armed trial design could not address effects of radiation dose or scheduling on the TCR repertoire. Top tumor clonotypes rose in blood from baseline to 2 weeks post-radiation, then contracted by 4 weeks, suggesting transient expansion of tumor-resident clones.

The immunoSEQ kit was used, according to the manufacturer's recommendations, to generate TCR beta libraries from genomic DNA. Library preparation used a first multiplex PCR with proprietary primers, then a second PCR adding unique barcodes, with bead cleanups after each round. Each sample batch included a kit-provided positive control reaction and a negative control reaction. The final libraries underwent checking on an Agilent 4200 TapeStation D1000 ScreenTape, volumetric pooling, and quantification by qPCR. Sequencing ran on an Illumina NextSeq500 with a MidOutput 150-cycle cartridge, using 156 Read1 and 15 Index1 cycles with kit custom primers. The pooled library was loaded at 0.95 to 1 pM, with a roughly 18% PhiX control spiked in. The paper's processing steps were these. Vendor-processed data were analyzed in R, with a clonotype defined as all T cells sharing the same CDR3 nucleotide sequence. For clone abundance analyses, frequencies were normalized to the 10,000 most abundant clones per sample. Public T cell clones, averaging fewer than five per sample, were removed before analysis. Tumor-enriched and baseline blood-enriched clonotypes were defined by at least a 32-fold difference in abundance between compartments. A beta-binomial differential abundance model was used to identify clonotypes that were expanded or contracted between blood time points. Similarity between tumor and blood repertoires was quantified using the Baroni-Urbani and Buser coefficient, and groups were compared with two-tailed Wilcoxon tests in R. TCRdb limited this immuneACCESS table to in-frame rearrangements with V and J called. A share of clones is missing; checked studies link under half to unresolved V genes, and the rest is unexplained. D and trimming come from the DNA, and the V and J calls and clone size come from that table. This sample comprises over 120,000 clones, around 88% of them detected only once. The top ten clonotypes cover about a sixth of the sample.

Sample: blood, taken from a patient whose treatment included radiotherapy and nephrectomy. The sequence came from a woman between 50 and 59 years old with renal cell carcinoma.

The bases are TGTGCCAGCAGTTTAGGGGGCGGACAAGCTTTCTTT. This encodes CASSLGGGQAFF. The rearrangement joined TRBV28 to TRBJ1-1; 6 matching bases give a weak D call of TRBD1. According to the germline V gene, CDR1 reads MDHEN and CDR2 reads SYDVKM. Including cysteine and phenylalanine, the CDR3 has 12 amino acids. Kept here is only the CDR3 DNA, which spans 36 bases and is read in frame from base 1. V is shortened by 2 bases, J by 9 bases, and the region joining them spans 10 bases.